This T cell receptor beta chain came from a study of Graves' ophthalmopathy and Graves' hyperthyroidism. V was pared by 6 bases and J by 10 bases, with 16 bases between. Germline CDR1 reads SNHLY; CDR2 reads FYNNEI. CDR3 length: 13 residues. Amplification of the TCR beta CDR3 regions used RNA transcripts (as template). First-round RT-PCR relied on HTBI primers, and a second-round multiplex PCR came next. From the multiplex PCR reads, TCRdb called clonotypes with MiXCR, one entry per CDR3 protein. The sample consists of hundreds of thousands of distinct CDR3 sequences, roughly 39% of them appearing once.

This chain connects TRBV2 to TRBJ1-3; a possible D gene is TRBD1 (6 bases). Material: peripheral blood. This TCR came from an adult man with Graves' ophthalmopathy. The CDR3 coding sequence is TGTGCCAGCAGCCGGGGGCTCCAAGAGACCATATATTTT. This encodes CASSRGLQETIYF.